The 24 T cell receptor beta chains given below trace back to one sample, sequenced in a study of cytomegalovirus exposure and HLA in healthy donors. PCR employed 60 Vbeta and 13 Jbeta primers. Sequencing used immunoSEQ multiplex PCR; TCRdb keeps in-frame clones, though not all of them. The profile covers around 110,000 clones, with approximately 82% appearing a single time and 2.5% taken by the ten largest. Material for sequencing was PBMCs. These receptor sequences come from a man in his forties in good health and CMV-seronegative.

The CDR3 is CASRPNTGGPNTEAFF. CDR3 bases: TGTGCCAGCAGGCCGAATACAGGGGGCCCGAACACTGAAGCTTTCTTT. The chain recombines TRBV28 with TRBJ1-1, with 9 bases fitting TRBD1. CDR3 size: 16 residues. The germline CDR1 and CDR2 sequences are MDHEN and SYDVKM. V shed 6 bases and J 1 base; nucleotides not matched to a gene: 9.

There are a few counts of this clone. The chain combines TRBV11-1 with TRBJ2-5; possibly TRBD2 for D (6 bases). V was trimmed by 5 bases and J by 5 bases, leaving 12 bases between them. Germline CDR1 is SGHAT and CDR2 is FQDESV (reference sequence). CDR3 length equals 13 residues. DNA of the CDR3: TGTGCCAGCAGCGGAGGGCAGGACGAGACCCAGTACTTC. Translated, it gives CASSGGQDETQYF. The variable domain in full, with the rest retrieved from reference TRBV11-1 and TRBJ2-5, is EAEVAQSPRYKITEKSQAVAFWCDPISGHATLYWYRQILGQGPELLVQFQDESVVDDSQLPKDRFSAERLKGVDSTLKIQPAELGDSAMYLCASSGGQDETQYFGPGTRLLVL.

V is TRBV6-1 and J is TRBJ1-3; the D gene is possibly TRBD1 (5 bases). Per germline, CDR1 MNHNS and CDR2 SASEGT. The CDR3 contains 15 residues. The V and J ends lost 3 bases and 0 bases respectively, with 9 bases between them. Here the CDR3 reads CASSDKRGSGNTIYF. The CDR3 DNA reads TGTGCCAGCAGTGATAAAAGGGGCTCTGGAAACACCATATATTTT.

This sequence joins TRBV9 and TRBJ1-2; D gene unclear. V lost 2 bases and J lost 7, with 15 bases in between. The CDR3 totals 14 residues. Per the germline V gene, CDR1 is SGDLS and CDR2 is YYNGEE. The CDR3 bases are TGTGCCAGCAGCGTTGGTCAACAAGGGAGTGGCTACACCTTC. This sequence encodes CASSVGQQGSGYTF.

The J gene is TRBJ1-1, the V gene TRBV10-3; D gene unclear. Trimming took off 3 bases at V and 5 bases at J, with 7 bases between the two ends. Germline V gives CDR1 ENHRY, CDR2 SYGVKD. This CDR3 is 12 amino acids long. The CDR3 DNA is TGTGCCATCAGTGATGGGGAGACTGAAGCTTTCTTT. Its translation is CAISDGETEAFF.

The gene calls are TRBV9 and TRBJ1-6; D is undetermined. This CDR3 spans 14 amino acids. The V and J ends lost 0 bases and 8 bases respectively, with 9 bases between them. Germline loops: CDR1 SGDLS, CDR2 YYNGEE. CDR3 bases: TGTGCCAGCAGCGTAGAATTGAGGGATTCACCCCTCCACTTT. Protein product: CASSVELRDSPLHF.

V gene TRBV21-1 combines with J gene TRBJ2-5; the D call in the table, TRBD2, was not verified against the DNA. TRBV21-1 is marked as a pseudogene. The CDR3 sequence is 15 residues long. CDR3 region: CASSTCRGGGETQYF. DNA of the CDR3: TGTGCCAGCAGCACTTGCCGGGGGGGCGGGGAGACCCAGTACTTC.

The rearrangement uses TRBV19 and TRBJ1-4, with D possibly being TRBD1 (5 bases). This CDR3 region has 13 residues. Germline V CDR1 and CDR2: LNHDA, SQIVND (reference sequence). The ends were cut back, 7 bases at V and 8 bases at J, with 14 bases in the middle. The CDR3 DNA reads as TGTGCCAGTAAGGTCCCCGGGGGGGAAAAACTGTTTTTT. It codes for CASKVPGGEKLFF.

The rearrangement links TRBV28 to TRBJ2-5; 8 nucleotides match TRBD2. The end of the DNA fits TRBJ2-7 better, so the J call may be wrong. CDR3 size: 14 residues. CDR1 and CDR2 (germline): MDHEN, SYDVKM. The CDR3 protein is CASNLRGAPYEQYF. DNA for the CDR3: TGTGCCAGCAACCTGCGGGGGGCCCCCTACGAGCAGTACTTC.

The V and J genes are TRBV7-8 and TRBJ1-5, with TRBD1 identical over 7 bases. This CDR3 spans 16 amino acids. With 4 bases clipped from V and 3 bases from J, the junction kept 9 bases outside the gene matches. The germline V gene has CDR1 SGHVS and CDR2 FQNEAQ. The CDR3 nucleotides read TGTGCCAGCAGCTCTACAGGGGCGAGGATCAATCAGCCCCAGCATTTT. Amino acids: CASSSTGARINQPQHF.

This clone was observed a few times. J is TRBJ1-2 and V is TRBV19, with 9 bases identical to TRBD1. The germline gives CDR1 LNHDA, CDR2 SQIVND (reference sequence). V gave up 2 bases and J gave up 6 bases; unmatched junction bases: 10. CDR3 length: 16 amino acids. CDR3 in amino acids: CASSILRGQGDHGYTF. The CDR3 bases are TGTGCCAGTAGTATATTGAGGGGACAGGGCGATCATGGCTACACCTTC.

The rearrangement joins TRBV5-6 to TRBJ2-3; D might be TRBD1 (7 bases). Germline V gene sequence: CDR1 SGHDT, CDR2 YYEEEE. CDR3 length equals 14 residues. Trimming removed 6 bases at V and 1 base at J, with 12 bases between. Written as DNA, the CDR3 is TGTGCCAGCATCCTCAGGGGGGGCACAGATACGCAGTATTTT. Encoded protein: CASILRGGTDTQYF.

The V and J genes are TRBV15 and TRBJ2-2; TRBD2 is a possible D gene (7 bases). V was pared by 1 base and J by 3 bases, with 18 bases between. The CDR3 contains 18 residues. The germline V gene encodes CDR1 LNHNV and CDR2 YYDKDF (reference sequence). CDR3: CATSRVVGRGGDTGELFF. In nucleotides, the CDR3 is TGTGCCACCAGCAGAGTCGTGGGGAGGGGGGGCGACACCGGGGAGCTGTTTTTT.

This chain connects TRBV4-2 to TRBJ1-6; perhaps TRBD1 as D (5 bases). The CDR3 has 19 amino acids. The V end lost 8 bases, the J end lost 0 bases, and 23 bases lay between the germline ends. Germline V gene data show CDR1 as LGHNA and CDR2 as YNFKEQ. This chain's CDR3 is CASSFSFVRGGSYNSPLHF. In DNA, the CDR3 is TGTGCCAGCTCGTTCTCCTTTGTCCGCGGGGGCTCCTATAATTCACCCCTCCACTTT.

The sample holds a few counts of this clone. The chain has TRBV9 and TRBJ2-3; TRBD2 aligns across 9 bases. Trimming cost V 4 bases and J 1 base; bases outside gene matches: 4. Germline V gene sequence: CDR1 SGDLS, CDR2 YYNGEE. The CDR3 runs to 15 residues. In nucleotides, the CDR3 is TGTGCCAGCAGCCCCGAGCGGGGGGGCACAGATACGCAGTATTTT. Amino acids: CASSPERGGTDTQYF.

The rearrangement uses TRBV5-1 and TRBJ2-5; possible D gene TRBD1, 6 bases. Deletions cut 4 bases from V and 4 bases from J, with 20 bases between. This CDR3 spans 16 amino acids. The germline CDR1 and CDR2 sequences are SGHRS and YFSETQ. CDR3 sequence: CASSPQGMVEGETQYF. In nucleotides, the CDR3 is TGCGCCAGCAGCCCCCAGGGGATGGTTGAGGGAGAGACCCAGTACTTC.

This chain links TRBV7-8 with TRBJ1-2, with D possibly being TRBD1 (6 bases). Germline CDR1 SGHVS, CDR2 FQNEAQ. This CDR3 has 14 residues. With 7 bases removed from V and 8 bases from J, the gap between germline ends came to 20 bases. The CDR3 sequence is CASNSQQGRSGYTF. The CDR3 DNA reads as TGTGCCAGCAACTCACAACAGGGTCGGTCGGGCTACACCTTC.

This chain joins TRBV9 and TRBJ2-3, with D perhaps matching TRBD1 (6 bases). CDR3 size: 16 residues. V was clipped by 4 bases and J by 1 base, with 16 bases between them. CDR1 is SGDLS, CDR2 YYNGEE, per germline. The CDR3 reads CASSPMRTEGTDTQYF. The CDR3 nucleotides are TGTGCCAGCAGCCCGATGAGGACAGAAGGCACAGATACGCAGTATTTT.

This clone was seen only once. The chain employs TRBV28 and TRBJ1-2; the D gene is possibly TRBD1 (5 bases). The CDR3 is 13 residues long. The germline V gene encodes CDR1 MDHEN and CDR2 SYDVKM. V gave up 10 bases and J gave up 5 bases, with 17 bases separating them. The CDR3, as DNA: TGTGCCACAAAAACCTCAGGGTATTATGGCTACACCTTC. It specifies CATKTSGYYGYTF.

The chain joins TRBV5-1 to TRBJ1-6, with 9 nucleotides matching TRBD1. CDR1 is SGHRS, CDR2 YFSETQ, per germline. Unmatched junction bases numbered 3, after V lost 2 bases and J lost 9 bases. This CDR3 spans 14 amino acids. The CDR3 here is CASSLPGQGSPLHF. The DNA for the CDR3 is TGCGCCAGCAGCTTACCGGGACAGGGTTCACCCCTCCACTTT.

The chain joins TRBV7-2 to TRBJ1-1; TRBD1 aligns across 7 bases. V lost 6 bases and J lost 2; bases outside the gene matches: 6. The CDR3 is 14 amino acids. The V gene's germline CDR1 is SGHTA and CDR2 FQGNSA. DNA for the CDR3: TGTGCCAGCAGATCGGGACAGTTCAACACTGAAGCTTTCTTT. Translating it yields CASRSGQFNTEAFF.

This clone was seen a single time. CDR3 region: CASSFMAATTDTQYF. DNA for the CDR3: TGTGCCAGCAGCTTTATGGCGGCTACCACAGATACGCAGTATTTT. The chain links TRBV11-1 to TRBJ2-3; D is undetermined. The germline V and J ends were trimmed by 3 bases and 2 bases, with 12 bases remaining between them. Germline V gives CDR1 SGHAT, CDR2 FQDESV (reference sequence). CDR3 length: 15 residues.

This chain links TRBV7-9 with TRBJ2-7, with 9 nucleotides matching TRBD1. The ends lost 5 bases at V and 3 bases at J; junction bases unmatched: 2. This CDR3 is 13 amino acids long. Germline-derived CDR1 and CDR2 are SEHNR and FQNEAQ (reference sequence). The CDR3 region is CASSRDRDYEQYF. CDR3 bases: TGTGCCAGCAGCAGGGACAGGGACTACGAGCAGTACTTC.

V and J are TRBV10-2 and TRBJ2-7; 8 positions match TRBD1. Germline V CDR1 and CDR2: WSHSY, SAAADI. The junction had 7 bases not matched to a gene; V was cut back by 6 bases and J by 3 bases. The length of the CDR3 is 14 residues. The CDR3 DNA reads TGCGCCAGCAGCGTCGGACAGGGCCACTACGAGCAGTACTTC. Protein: CASSVGQGHYEQYF.